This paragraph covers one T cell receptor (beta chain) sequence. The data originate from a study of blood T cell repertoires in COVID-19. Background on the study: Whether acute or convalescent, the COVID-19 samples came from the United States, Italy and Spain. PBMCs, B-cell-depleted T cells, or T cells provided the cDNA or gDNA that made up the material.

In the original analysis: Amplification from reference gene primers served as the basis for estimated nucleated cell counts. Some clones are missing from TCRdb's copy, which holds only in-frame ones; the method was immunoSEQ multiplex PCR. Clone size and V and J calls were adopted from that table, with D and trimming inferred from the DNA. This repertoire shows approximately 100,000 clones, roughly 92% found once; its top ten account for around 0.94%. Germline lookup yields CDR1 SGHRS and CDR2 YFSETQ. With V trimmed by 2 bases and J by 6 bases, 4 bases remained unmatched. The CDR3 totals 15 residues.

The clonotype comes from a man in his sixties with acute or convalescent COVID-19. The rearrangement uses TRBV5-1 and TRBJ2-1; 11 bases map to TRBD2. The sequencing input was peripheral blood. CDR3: CASSLPTSGVNEQFF. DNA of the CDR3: TGCGCCAGCAGCTTACCGACTAGCGGGGTCAATGAGCAGTTCTTC.